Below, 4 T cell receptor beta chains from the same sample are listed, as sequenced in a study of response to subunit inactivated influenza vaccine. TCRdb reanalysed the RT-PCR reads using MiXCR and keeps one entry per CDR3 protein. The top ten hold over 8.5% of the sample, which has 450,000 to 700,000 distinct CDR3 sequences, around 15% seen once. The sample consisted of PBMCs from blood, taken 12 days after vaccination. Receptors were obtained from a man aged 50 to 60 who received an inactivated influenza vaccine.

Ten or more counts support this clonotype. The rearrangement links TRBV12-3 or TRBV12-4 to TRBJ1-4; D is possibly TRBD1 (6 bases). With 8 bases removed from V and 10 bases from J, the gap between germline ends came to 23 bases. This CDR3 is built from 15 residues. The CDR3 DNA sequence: TGTGCCAGCTGCCCTGAGGGGGGAGTGGCTGGAAAACTGTTTTTT. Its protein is CASCPEGGVAGKLFF.

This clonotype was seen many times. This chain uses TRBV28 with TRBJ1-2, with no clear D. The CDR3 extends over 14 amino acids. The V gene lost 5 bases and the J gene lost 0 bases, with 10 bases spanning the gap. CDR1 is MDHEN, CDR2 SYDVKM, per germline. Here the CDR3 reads CASSVLDPNYGYTF. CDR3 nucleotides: TGTGCCAGCAGTGTATTAGATCCTAACTATGGCTACACCTTC.

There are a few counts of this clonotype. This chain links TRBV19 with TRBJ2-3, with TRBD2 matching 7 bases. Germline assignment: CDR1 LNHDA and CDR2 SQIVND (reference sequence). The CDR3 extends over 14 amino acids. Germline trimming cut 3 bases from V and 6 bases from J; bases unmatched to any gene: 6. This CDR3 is CASSIFRGSDTQYF. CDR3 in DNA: TGTGCCAGTAGTATTTTCCGCGGGAGCGATACGCAGTATTTT.

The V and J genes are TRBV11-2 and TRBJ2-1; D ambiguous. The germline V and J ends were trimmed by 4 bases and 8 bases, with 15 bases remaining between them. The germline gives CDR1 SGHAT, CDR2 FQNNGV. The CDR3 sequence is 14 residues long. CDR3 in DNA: TGTGCCAGCAGCTCTGGTTACTACCCCTATGAGCAGTTCTTC. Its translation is CASSSGYYPYEQFF.